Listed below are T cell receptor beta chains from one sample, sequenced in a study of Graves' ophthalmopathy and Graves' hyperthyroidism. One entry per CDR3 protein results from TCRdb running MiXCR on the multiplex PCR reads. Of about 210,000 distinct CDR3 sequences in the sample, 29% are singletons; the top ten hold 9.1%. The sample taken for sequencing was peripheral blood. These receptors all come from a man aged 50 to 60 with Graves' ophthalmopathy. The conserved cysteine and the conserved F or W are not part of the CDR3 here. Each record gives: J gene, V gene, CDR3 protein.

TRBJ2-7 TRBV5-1 ASSLYRGSYEQY
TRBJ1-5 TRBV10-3 ATTRDNSNQPQH
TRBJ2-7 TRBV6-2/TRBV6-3 ASSSQRGGNEQY
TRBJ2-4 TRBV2 ASRTPGGKNIQY
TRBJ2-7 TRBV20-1 SVRRDRGLAGVGEQY
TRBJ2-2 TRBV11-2 ASSLDRYGELF
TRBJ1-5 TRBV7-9 ASSLDSGTGGNQPQH
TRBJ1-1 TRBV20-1 SARDRRDNTEAF
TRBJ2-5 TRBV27 ASSFGQGAMGETQY
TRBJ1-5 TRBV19 ASGQLYSNQPQH
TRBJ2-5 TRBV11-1 ASSLGRWQTQY
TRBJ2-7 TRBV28 ASSATGSPLYEQY
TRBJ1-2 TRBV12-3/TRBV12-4 ASSWGLGTAIDYGYT
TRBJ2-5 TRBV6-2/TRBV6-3 ASRHTSGSYETQY
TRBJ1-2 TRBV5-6 ASSLRPGRQGYT
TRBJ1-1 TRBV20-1 SARPDPLKTGAF
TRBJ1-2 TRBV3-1 ASSQDSAGAHYGYT
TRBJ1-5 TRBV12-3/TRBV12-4 ASNLGGNQPQH
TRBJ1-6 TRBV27 ASSSKVPWSPLH
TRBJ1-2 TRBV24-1 ATSDSTGGYGYT
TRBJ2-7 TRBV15 ATSRDGGESYEQY
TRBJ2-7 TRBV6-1 ASSLLGKEQY
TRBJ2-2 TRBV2 ASSEALTGQELF
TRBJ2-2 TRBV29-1 SVIGGEWTGELF
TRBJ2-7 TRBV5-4 ASSWQIGRGSYEQY
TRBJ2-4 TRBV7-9 ASSPDGGNIQY
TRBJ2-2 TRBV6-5 ASDPGTGDTGELF
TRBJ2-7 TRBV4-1 ASSQDRDRRSYEQY
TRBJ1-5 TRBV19 ASSIWTGNQPQH
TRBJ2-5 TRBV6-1 ASSVQGPRETQY
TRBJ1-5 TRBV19 ASSMSRAQPQH
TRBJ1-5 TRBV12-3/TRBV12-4 ASSEPGQGAGNQPQH
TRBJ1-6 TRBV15 ATSTNRVAYNSPLH
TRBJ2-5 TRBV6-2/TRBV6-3 ASSGLETQY
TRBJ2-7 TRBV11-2 ASSLVRGVSYEQY
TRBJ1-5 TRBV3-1 ASSRGGGEPQH
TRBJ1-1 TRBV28 ASIGHMNTEAF
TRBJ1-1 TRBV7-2 ASSSSRPGLHTEAF
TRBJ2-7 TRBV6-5 ASAEGYEQY
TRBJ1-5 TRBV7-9 ASSLARGSNQPQH
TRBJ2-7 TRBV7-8 ASSIELGPNPYEQY
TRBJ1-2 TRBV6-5 ASSPGGLYGYT
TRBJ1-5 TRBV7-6 ASSFLEPGFFKPQH
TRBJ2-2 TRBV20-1 SARLREYTGELF
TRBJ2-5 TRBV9 ASSAETGSGTQY
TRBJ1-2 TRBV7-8 ASSPTDRASYGYT
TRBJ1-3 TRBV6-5 ASSPRDRVSGNTIY
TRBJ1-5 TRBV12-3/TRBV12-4 ASSSLTGPNQPQH
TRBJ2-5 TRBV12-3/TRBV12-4 ASSFTGEWETQY
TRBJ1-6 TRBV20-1 SAQDSSSYNSPLH
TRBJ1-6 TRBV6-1 ASTPLQNSPLH
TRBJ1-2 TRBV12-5 ASGSETINYGYT
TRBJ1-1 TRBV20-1 SARGRLMNTEAF
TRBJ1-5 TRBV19 ASSDGHYSNQPQH